Below, one T cell receptor beta chain is given with its context. Its antigen remains unknown. The sample belongs to a study of T cell responses to AZD1222 COVID-19 vaccine. Study findings and constraints: Sampled repertoires all dated from after the peak T cell response. Spike-specific TCR breadth and depth rose after two AZD1222 doses. Donors were chiefly white British, with a greater number of females, and clonal diversity was perhaps underestimated. There were vaccine-associated CD4 TCRs across spike, dominant at 160-218 and 743-854.

Germline trimming cut 2 bases from V and 7 bases from J; bases unmatched to any gene: 6. This CDR3 region has 14 residues. Germline lookup yields CDR1 SGHRS and CDR2 YFSETQ. The repertoire was sequenced with immunoSEQ multiplex PCR; TCRdb's copy has only in-frame clones and lacks some. The sample has some 81,000 clones; about 89% are singletons. This specimen consisted of peripheral blood, obtained 28 days after the second AZD1222 dose. The rearrangement links TRBV5-1 to TRBJ2-4, with 7 bases fitting TRBD1. The receptor's source is an adult who received the AZD1222 COVID-19 vaccine. The CDR3 loop is CASSLAQGVNIQYF. The CDR3 DNA is TGCGCCAGCAGCTTAGCCCAGGGGGTGAACATTCAGTACTTC. Combining the CDR3 with reference TRBV5-1 and TRBJ2-4 gives the whole variable domain KAGVTQTPRYLIKTRGQQVTLSCSPISGHRSVSWYQQTPGQGLQFLFEYFSETQRNKGNFPGRFSGRQFSNSRSEMNVSTLELGDSALYLCASSLAQGVNIQYFGAGTRLSVL.